Shown below are 30 T cell receptor beta chains from a single sample sequenced in a study of blood T cell repertoires in COVID-19 (dated by TCRdb to about 2020). Preparation of the library involved the immunoSEQ multiplex PCR assay. TCRdb stores this immuneACCESS table with in-frame sequences only. Part of the clones is absent; in the studies checked, under half of the shortfall reflects unresolved V genes, and no reason is known for the rest. The sample table records 200,000 to 250,000 clones; around 86% of these occur just once. Together, the top ten hold approximately 3% of the sample. The sample was peripheral blood. The receptors derive from a woman aged 25-40 years who had recovered from COVID-19.

CDR3 sequence (DNA): TGTGCCAGCAGCAAAGGGGGAGTATACTCTGGAAACACCATATATTTT. It codes for CASSKGGVYSGNTIYF. The chain couples TRBV21-1 to TRBJ1-3. TRBV21-1 is noted as a pseudogene. CDR3 length: 16 residues.

The CDR3 coding sequence is TGCGCCAGCAGCTCCCTGTCCAGGAGGGGTGGCTACACCTTC. It encodes CASSSLSRRGGYTF. The chain has TRBV5-1 and TRBJ1-2, with D maybe TRBD1 (5 bases). With 3 bases removed from V and 7 bases from J, the gap between germline ends came to 16 bases. There are 14 residues in the CDR3. CDR1 and CDR2 (germline): SGHRS, YFSETQ.

This CDR3 reads CASSQADLLAGGRETQYF. As DNA, the CDR3 is TGTGCCAGCAGCCAAGCTGATCTGCTAGCGGGGGGAAGGGAGACCCAGTACTTC. V gene TRBV3-1 (or the pseudogene TRBV3-2) combines with J gene TRBJ2-5; 11 bases agree with TRBD2. The CDR3 is 18 amino acids. From germline, CDR1 is LGHDT and CDR2 YNNKEL (reference sequence). Trimming cost V 1 base and J 5 bases; bases outside gene matches: 12.

J is TRBJ1-2 and V is TRBV15; no reliable D call. V was pared by 3 bases and J by 4 bases, with 12 bases between. CDR3 length equals 14 residues. Germline V lookup: CDR1 LNHNV, CDR2 YYDKDF (reference sequence). The CDR3 loop is CATSSMRAGYGYTF. For the CDR3, the DNA is TGTGCCACCAGCAGTATGAGGGCGGGCTATGGCTACACCTTC.

V gene TRBV19 combines with J gene TRBJ1-2; the D gene is possibly TRBD1 (5 bases). CDR3 size: 13 residues. CDR1 LNHDA and CDR2 SQIVND come from the germline V gene (reference sequence). Trimming left V 1 base short and J 6 bases short, with 9 bases between. The CDR3: CASSIARVHGYTF. CDR3 coding DNA: TGTGCCAGTAGTATAGCCAGGGTACATGGCTACACCTTC.

The chain uses TRBV15 and TRBJ2-3; 8 bases are shared with TRBD2. The CDR3 runs 13 residues. Germline V CDR1 and CDR2: LNHNV, YYDKDF (reference sequence). V dropped 8 bases and J dropped 5; count of bases not matched to a gene: 6. The CDR3 nucleotides are TGTGCCACCGGCGGGGGGCCCATAGATACGCAGTATTTT. Encoded protein: CATGGGPIDTQYF.

The chain combines TRBV19 with TRBJ1-1; 9 bases fit TRBD1. The CDR3 has 14 residues. The germline gives CDR1 LNHDA, CDR2 SQIVND (reference sequence). Germline trimming cut 8 bases from V and 2 bases from J; bases unmatched to any gene: 6. CDR3 nucleotides: TGTGCCAGTTCCCTGGGACAGGGCAACACTGAAGCTTTCTTT. This encodes CASSLGQGNTEAFF.

The rearrangement joins TRBV15 to TRBJ1-5; possibly TRBD1 for D (5 bases). CDR1 LNHNV and CDR2 YYDKDF come from the germline V gene (reference sequence). The CDR3 totals 13 residues. V was trimmed by 3 bases and J by 2 bases, leaving 5 bases between them. The CDR3 protein is CATSRGRNQPQHF. DNA for the CDR3: TGTGCCACCAGCAGGGGGCGCAATCAGCCCCAGCATTTT.

The chain links TRBV6-5 to TRBJ1-1; D possibly corresponds to TRBD1 (6 bases). The ends were cut back, 4 bases at V and 11 bases at J, with 11 bases in the middle. There are 11 residues in the CDR3. The germline V gene has CDR1 MNHEY and CDR2 SVGAGI. The CDR3 spells CASSSQGFAFF. CDR3 nucleotide sequence: TGTGCCAGCAGTTCACAGGGATTCGCTTTCTTT.

This CDR3 is CASSKPSGSYNEQFF. The DNA for the CDR3 is TGTGCCAGCAGCAAACCTAGCGGCTCCTACAATGAGCAGTTCTTC. The chain recombines TRBV7-6 with TRBJ2-1, with 7 nucleotides matching TRBD2. The V gene end was trimmed by 5 bases and the J gene end by 0 bases; junction bases not matched to a gene: 4. CDR3 length: 15 residues. Germline V gene sequence: CDR1 SGHVS, CDR2 FNYEAQ.

The chain uses TRBV19 and TRBJ1-5; a weak D match, TRBD1 (5 bases). V gave up 0 bases and J gave up 0 bases, with 15 bases separating them. The CDR3 is 18 residues long. Germline CDR1 is LNHDA and CDR2 is SQIVND (reference sequence). CDR3 bases: TGTGCCAGTAGTATAGATCGAACAGGTTTTTATAGCAATCAGCCCCAGCATTTT. This encodes CASSIDRTGFYSNQPQHF.

This chain links TRBV7-3 with TRBJ1-6, with D perhaps TRBD1 (5 bases). This CDR3 contains 16 residues. The germline gives CDR1 SGHTA, CDR2 FQGTGA. The V end lost 2 bases, the J end lost 6 bases, and 14 bases lay between the germline ends. The CDR3 protein is CASSLYGGGVNSPLHF. CDR3 sequence (DNA): TGTGCCAGCAGCTTATACGGTGGAGGGGTTAATTCACCCCTCCACTTT.

The rearrangement links TRBV7-9 to TRBJ1-3, with 7 bases identical to TRBD1. The CDR3 has 15 amino acids. Trimming took 5 bases from V and 3 from J; bases not matched to a gene: 7. Germline CDR1 reads SEHNR; CDR2 reads FQNEAQ (reference sequence). Written as DNA, the CDR3 is TGTGCCAGCAGCCCGGGACAGACCTTTGGAAACACCATATATTTT. It is translated as CASSPGQTFGNTIYF. The full variable domain, its missing parts supplied by reference TRBV7-9 and TRBJ1-3, is DTGVSQNPRHKITKRGQNVTFRCDPISEHNRLYWYRQTLGQGPEFLTYFQNEAQLEKSRLLSDRFSAERPKGSFSTLEIQRTEQGDSAMYLCASSPGQTFGNTIYFGEGSWLTVV.

The J gene is TRBJ2-7, the V gene TRBV19, with 10 bases lining up with TRBD1. Trimming removed 7 bases from V and 2 bases from J; junction bases left unmatched: 5. This CDR3 has 14 amino acids. The germline V gene encodes CDR1 LNHDA and CDR2 SQIVND (reference sequence). The CDR3: CASKLGQGPYEQYF. Here the CDR3 DNA reads TGTGCCAGTAAGTTGGGACAGGGGCCCTACGAGCAGTACTTC.

The chain employs TRBV5-4 and TRBJ1-1; D might be TRBD1 (5 bases). The germline gives CDR1 SGHNT, CDR2 YYREEE (reference sequence). This CDR3 region has 13 residues. V was clipped by 0 bases and J by 5 bases, with 8 bases between them. CDR3 amino acids: CASSLVGETEAFF. The CDR3 coding sequence is TGTGCCAGCAGCTTGGTAGGGGAAACTGAAGCTTTCTTT.

V gene TRBV9 combines with J gene TRBJ2-3, with a weak D call TRBD1 (6 bases). With 0 bases removed from V and 0 bases from J, the gap between germline ends came to 11 bases. The CDR3 has 16 amino acids. The germline V gene encodes CDR1 SGDLS and CDR2 YYNGEE. The CDR3 region is CASSVAGGQSTDTQYF. CDR3 DNA: TGTGCCAGCAGCGTAGCTGGAGGACAGAGCACAGATACGCAGTATTTT.

The chain has TRBV6-2 or TRBV6-3 and TRBJ1-2; D is unclear. The V end lost 5 bases, the J end lost 7 bases, and 11 bases lay between the germline ends. There are 12 residues in the CDR3. CDR1 and CDR2 (germline): MNHEY, SVGEGT. The CDR3 protein is CASSPREGGYTF. In DNA, the CDR3 is TGTGCCAGCAGTCCCCGCGAGGGTGGCTACACCTTC.

The V gene is TRBV5-1, the J gene TRBJ2-2; the match to TRBD1 covers 8 bases. The CDR3 runs to 16 residues. Germline CDR1 and CDR2: SGHRS and YFSETQ. V lost 2 bases to trimming and J lost 7 bases; unmatched junction nucleotides: 10. The chain's CDR3 is CASSLRGQGHGGELFF. In DNA form, the CDR3 reads TGCGCCAGCAGCTTAAGAGGACAGGGTCACGGCGGGGAGCTGTTTTTT.

V usage is TRBV5-4 and J usage is TRBJ2-3, with D uncertain. Looked up from germline, CDR1 is SGHNT and CDR2 is YYREEE (reference sequence). The V end lost 2 bases, the J end lost 0 bases, and 7 bases lay between the germline ends. The CDR3 extends over 14 amino acids. The CDR3 DNA reads TGTGCCAGCAGCTTACGAACTAGCACAGATACGCAGTATTTT. Translation gives CASSLRTSTDTQYF.

The V and J genes are TRBV12-5 and TRBJ1-1; D might be TRBD1 (5 bases). The CDR3 is 14 amino acids. Germline loops: CDR1 LGHNT, CDR2 FRNRAP. Trimming removed 2 bases at V and 3 bases at J, with 10 bases between. CDR3 in DNA: TGTGCTAGTGGTTTGTTGGGGGGGGACACTGAAGCTTTCTTT. This sequence encodes CASGLLGGDTEAFF.

V is TRBV9 and J is TRBJ2-7; tentatively, D is TRBD1 (6 bases). Trimming pared 0 bases from V and 6 bases from J, leaving 16 bases between. CDR1 and CDR2 (germline): SGDLS, YYNGEE. The CDR3 loop spans 15 amino acids. The CDR3 protein is CASSVAETGSTEQYF. As DNA, the CDR3 is TGTGCCAGCAGCGTAGCGGAGACAGGATCGACCGAGCAGTACTTC. Combining the CDR3 with reference TRBV9 and TRBJ2-7 gives the whole variable domain DSGVTQTPKHLITATGQRVTLRCSPRSGDLSVYWYQQSLDQGLQFLIQYYNGEERAKGNILERFSAQQFPDLHSELNLSSLELGDSALYFCASSVAETGSTEQYFGPGTRLTVT.

The V gene is TRBV4-3, the J gene TRBJ2-7, with 10 positions matching TRBD1. CDR3 length: 15 amino acids. Germline-derived CDR1 and CDR2 are LGHNA and YSLEER. V lost 4 bases to trimming and J lost 4 bases; unmatched junction nucleotides: 7. The CDR3: CASSPGTGDVYEQYF. In nucleotides, the CDR3 is TGCGCCAGCAGCCCGGGGACAGGGGATGTTTACGAGCAGTACTTC.

The chain couples TRBV9 to TRBJ2-7; a possible D gene is TRBD2 (6 bases). This CDR3 has 13 amino acids. Between the trimmed V and J ends, which lost 0 bases and 7 bases, there was a span of 11 bases. Germline lookup yields CDR1 SGDLS and CDR2 YYNGEE. This CDR3 is CASSVAYGGEQYF. The DNA for the CDR3 is TGTGCCAGCAGCGTAGCTTACGGGGGTGAGCAGTACTTC.

V and J are TRBV11-2 and TRBJ1-3, with a possible D match to TRBD1 (6 bases). The CDR3 extends over 16 amino acids. Trimming cost V 1 base and J 2 bases, with 12 bases left between them. Germline V gene data show CDR1 as SGHAT and CDR2 as FQNNGV. The DNA for the CDR3 is TGTGCCAGCAGCTTAGTACAGGGAAGAACTGGAAACACCATATATTTT. Translation: CASSLVQGRTGNTIYF.

V and J are TRBV6-4 and TRBJ2-3; 8 bases line up with TRBD2. Germline V gene sequence: CDR1 MRHNA, CDR2 SNTAGT. The V gene end was trimmed by 6 bases and the J gene end by 8 bases; junction bases not matched to a gene: 10. The CDR3 is 14 residues long. Written as DNA, the CDR3 is TGTGCCAGCAGCGAACTAGCGGAGTTGGGTACGCAGTATTTT. Translating gives CASSELAELGTQYF.

The chain couples TRBV7-2 to TRBJ2-7; D is perhaps TRBD2 (5 bases). The CDR3 sequence is 13 residues long. Germline V gene sequence: CDR1 SGHTA, CDR2 FQGNSA. V was shortened by 2 bases and J by 7 bases, with 12 bases between the two germline ends. CDR3 residues: CASSLITTGEQYF. In DNA, the CDR3 is TGTGCCAGCAGCTTAATAACGACGGGAGAGCAGTACTTC.

The table lists this clone with a count of one. The V and J genes are TRBV15 and TRBJ2-6; 11 positions agree with TRBD1. Germline CDR1 and CDR2: LNHNV and YYDKDF (reference sequence). CDR3 length: 20 amino acids. J gave up 4 bases and V 2 bases, and 13 bases lay outside the gene matches. The CDR3: CATSRFWTGGDRAGANVLTF. CDR3 DNA: TGTGCCACCAGCAGATTTTGGACAGGGGGCGACAGAGCCGGGGCCAACGTCCTGACTTTC.

This sequence joins TRBV30 and TRBJ1-3; D call uncertain. The CDR3 is 13 amino acids. Germline assignment: CDR1 GTSNPN and CDR2 SVGIG (reference sequence). V gave up 0 bases and J gave up 5 bases, with 8 bases separating them. In DNA form, the CDR3 reads TGTGCCTGGAGTGTAAACGGTAGAAACACCATATATTTT. Encoded protein: CAWSVNGRNTIYF.

This chain links TRBV9 with TRBJ2-1; the match to TRBD2 covers 10 bases. From germline, CDR1 is SGDLS and CDR2 YYNGEE. Trimming removed 0 bases from V and 6 bases from J; junction bases left unmatched: 3. The CDR3 has 15 amino acids. The CDR3 bases are TGTGCCAGCAGCGTAGTACTAGCGGGGAGCAATGAGCAGTTCTTC. This gives the protein CASSVVLAGSNEQFF.

The chain uses TRBV30 and TRBJ1-3; D is unclear. Trimming took off 5 bases at V and 0 bases at J, with 11 bases between the two ends. Germline CDR1 reads GTSNPN; CDR2 reads SVGIG (reference sequence). The CDR3 runs 14 residues. This CDR3 is CAWASQASGNTIYF. For the CDR3, the DNA is TGTGCCTGGGCATCCCAGGCCTCTGGAAACACCATATATTTT.